This is a list of T cell receptor beta chains from one sample in a study of shared clonotypes between healthy human individuals. The data were produced by immunoSEQ multiplex PCR, yet TCRdb's version contains in-frame clones alone and is incomplete. The sample includes millions of clones, about 95% of them seen just once. The sequencing sample was made of naive CD8+ T cells sorted from blood. The receptors stem from a man younger than 30 in good health. Both conserved end residues are part of each CDR3. The order of the fields is D gene, V gene, J gene, CDR3 protein, CDR3 DNA. D genes are given only for firm matches.

d_call: NA
v_call: TRBV7-8
j_call: TRBJ2-3
cdr3_aa: CASSLRVGADTQYF
cdr3_nt: TGTGCCAGCAGCCTCAGGGTGGGGGCAGATACGCAGTATTTT

d_call: TRBD1
v_call: TRBV11-2
j_call: TRBJ1-1
cdr3_aa: CASSLESGGTEAFF
cdr3_nt: TGTGCCAGCAGCTTAGAGTCAGGGGGCACTGAAGCTTTCTTT

d_call: TRBD2
v_call: TRBV7-8
j_call: TRBJ2-1
cdr3_aa: CASSSPYGLAGSYEQFF
cdr3_nt: TGTGCCAGCAGCTCGCCCTACGGATTAGCGGGAAGTTATGAGCAGTTCTTC

d_call: NA
v_call: TRBV6-5
j_call: TRBJ2-5
cdr3_aa: CASSPLVTQETQYF
cdr3_nt: TGTGCCAGCAGCCCTCTTGTCACCCAAGAGACCCAGTACTTC

d_call: NA
v_call: TRBV5-8
j_call: TRBJ1-6
cdr3_aa: CASTGGPPSNNSPLHF
cdr3_nt: TGTGCCAGCACCGGGGGGCCCCCTTCCAATAATTCACCCCTCCACTTT

d_call: TRBD1
v_call: TRBV7-9
j_call: TRBJ2-3
cdr3_aa: CASSLVDRGQDTQYF
cdr3_nt: TGTGCCAGCAGCTTAGTCGACAGGGGGCAAGATACGCAGTATTTT

d_call: NA
v_call: TRBV7-2
j_call: TRBJ1-5
cdr3_aa: CASSLLGGHSNQPQHF
cdr3_nt: TGTGCCAGCAGCTTGTTGGGGGGGCATAGCAATCAGCCCCAGCATTTT

d_call: TRBD1
v_call: TRBV4-3
j_call: TRBJ1-4
cdr3_aa: CASSQVPGQRQLFF
cdr3_nt: TGCGCCAGCAGCCAGGTACCGGGACAGAGGCAACTGTTTTTT

d_call: TRBD2
v_call: TRBV27
j_call: TRBJ2-1
cdr3_aa: CASSLLSSGGPSSYNEQFF
cdr3_nt: TGTGCCAGCAGTTTATTGTCTAGCGGGGGCCCTAGCTCCTACAATGAGCAGTTCTTC

d_call: NA
v_call: TRBV5-6
j_call: TRBJ1-4
cdr3_aa: CASSLGGTEKLFF
cdr3_nt: TGTGCCAGCAGCTTGGGGGGGACCGAAAAACTGTTTTTT

d_call: NA
v_call: TRBV15
j_call: TRBJ1-1
cdr3_aa: CATSRDPGDNTEAFF
cdr3_nt: TGTGCCACCAGCAGAGATCCAGGGGATAACACTGAAGCTTTCTTT

d_call: NA
v_call: TRBV29-1
j_call: TRBJ2-5
cdr3_aa: CSVFEVMGETQYF
cdr3_nt: TGCAGCGTTTTCGAGGTCATGGGAGAGACCCAGTACTTC

d_call: TRBD2
v_call: TRBV7-2
j_call: TRBJ2-7
cdr3_aa: CASSLGTSGGLYEQYF
cdr3_nt: TGTGCCAGCAGCTTAGGGACTAGCGGGGGCTTATACGAGCAGTACTTC